This T cell receptor beta chain was identified in a study of identical twins. This clonotype was observed a handful of times. The CDR3 is 13 residues long. CDR1 is WNHNN, CDR2 SYGVQD, per germline (reference sequence). V was cut by 3 bases and J by 5 bases, with 8 bases left in between. One entry per CDR3 protein results from TCRdb running MiXCR on the 5' RACE reads. The profile shows about 460,000 distinct CDR3 sequences, 13% to 15% of them singletons. The sample was also linked to a second study, of yellow fever vaccine responses in identical twins.

Sequencing was performed on CD4+ T cells sorted from blood. The V call is TRBV10-1, the J call TRBJ2-1; TRBD1 might be the D (6 bases). The receptor comes from a woman aged 18-30 years in good health. CDR3 nucleotide sequence: TGCGCCAGCAGTGAACAGGGAGACAATGAGCAGTTCTTC. It translates to CASSEQGDNEQFF.